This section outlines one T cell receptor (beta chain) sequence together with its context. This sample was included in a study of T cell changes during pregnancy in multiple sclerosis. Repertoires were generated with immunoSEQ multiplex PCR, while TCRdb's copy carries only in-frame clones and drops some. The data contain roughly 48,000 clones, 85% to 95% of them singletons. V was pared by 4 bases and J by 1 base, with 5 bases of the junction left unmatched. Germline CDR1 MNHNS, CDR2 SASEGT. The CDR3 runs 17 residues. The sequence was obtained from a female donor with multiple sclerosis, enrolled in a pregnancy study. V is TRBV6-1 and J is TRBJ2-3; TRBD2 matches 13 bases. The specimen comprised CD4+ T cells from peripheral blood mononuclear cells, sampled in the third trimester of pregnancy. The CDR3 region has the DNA TGTGCCAGCAGTGGACTAGCGGGGGGTAGGGGCACAGATACGCAGTATTTT. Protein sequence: CASSGLAGGRGTDTQYF.